This T cell receptor (beta chain) was sequenced in a study of T cells in Graves' hyperthyroidism and ophthalmopathy. For the study at large: Peripheral blood sampling occurred at initial diagnosis, before any treatment. The study's findings and limits: Before onset, ophthalmopathy was predicted by the model a median roughly six months earlier. Most thyroid clonotypes that were expanded above 0.001 also turned up in blood.

This clonotype has a count of ten or more. Its specificity is unknown. Authors of the study amplified TCR beta CDR3 regions from RNA transcripts. Carried out on the TCR CDR3, a first-round RT-PCR used the HTBI primer set. TCRdb ran MiXCR on the multiplex PCR reads and lists one entry per CDR3 protein. The table has under 300,000 distinct CDR3 sequences, 20% to 25% seen once. The CDR3 extends over 13 amino acids. The germline V gene encodes CDR1 MNHEY and CDR2 SVGAGI. Trimming removed 5 bases at V and 9 bases at J, with 17 bases between. Those patients with uncontrolled infection, other autoimmune disease, pregnancy or lactation were excluded.

The rearrangement links TRBV6-5 to TRBJ2-7; D is unresolved. The clonotype comes from a man in his forties with Graves' hyperthyroidism that later progressed to Graves' ophthalmopathy. The sample comprised blood. CDR3 DNA sequence: TGTGCCAGCAGTCAGACGGCTGGCCGTGGGCAGTACTTC. Translating it yields CASSQTAGRGQYF.